These 22 T cell receptor beta chains came from one sample sequenced in a study of immune evolution from preneoplasia to lung adenocarcinoma. The method was immunoSEQ multiplex PCR; TCRdb's version includes in-frame clones alone and lacks a portion of them. The repertoire holds approximately 7,000 clones, with roughly 78% as singletons. Sequencing used FFPE adjacent normal lung tissue. The receptors derive from a person aged 55-85 years with lung adenocarcinoma.

This clone was found once. The rearrangement joins TRBV11-2 to TRBJ2-3; D remains unclear. The V end lost 5 bases, the J end lost 2 bases, and 11 bases lay between the germline ends. The CDR3 loop spans 14 amino acids. CDR1 and CDR2 from the germline V gene are SGHAT and FQNNGV. The CDR3: CASSVNLNTDTQYF. The CDR3 DNA reads as TGTGCCAGCAGCGTAAACTTGAACACAGATACGCAGTATTTT.

The chain employs TRBV6-6 and TRBJ1-1; no firm D call. V was trimmed by 0 bases and J by 6 bases, leaving 11 bases between them. The germline V gene has CDR1 MNHNY and CDR2 SVGAGI (reference sequence). This CDR3 has 14 amino acids. Here the CDR3 reads CASSYSPGSAEAFF. The DNA of the CDR3 is TGTGCCAGCAGTTACTCCCCGGGATCGGCTGAAGCTTTCTTT.

The table lists this clone with a count of one. The CDR3 DNA is TGTGCCAGCTGCGGGGGGCTTGGCACAGATACGCAGTATTTT. This sequence encodes CASCGGLGTDTQYF. The chain is built from TRBV6-1 and TRBJ2-3, with TRBD2 matching over 8 bases. CDR3 size: 14 residues. The V gene's germline CDR1 is MNHNS and CDR2 SASEGT. J gave up 1 base and V 8 bases, and 5 bases lay outside the gene matches.

The chain is built from TRBV29-1 and TRBJ2-5; D perhaps matches TRBD1 (6 bases). Deletions cut 5 bases from V and 4 bases from J, with 20 bases between. Germline loops: CDR1 SQVTM, CDR2 ANQGSEA. CDR3 length: 15 amino acids. The CDR3 here is CSVRTDPRHGETQYF. As DNA, the CDR3 is TGCAGCGTTAGGACAGACCCCCGTCATGGAGAGACCCAGTACTTC.

The V and J genes are TRBV11-3 and TRBJ2-7, with D possibly being TRBD1 or TRBD2 (6 bases each). Germline CDR1 is SGHNT and CDR2 is YENEEA. Deletions cut 4 bases from V and 0 bases from J, with 13 bases between. This CDR3 has 15 residues. The CDR3 here is CASSSPGAGSYEQYF. In DNA, the CDR3 is TGTGCCAGCAGCTCCCCGGGGGCAGGCTCCTACGAGCAGTACTTC.

The chain uses TRBV14 and TRBJ1-1; D gene uncertain. The CDR3 contains 14 residues. The V end lost 0 bases, the J end lost 6 bases, and 11 bases lay between the germline ends. CDR1 and CDR2 from the germline V gene are SGHDN and FVKESK. CDR3 residues: CASSQDPNSPEAFF. CDR3 in DNA: TGTGCCAGCAGCCAAGATCCCAATAGCCCTGAAGCTTTCTTT.

V gene TRBV2 combines with J gene TRBJ1-5; TRBD1 might be the D (5 bases). Trimming left V 6 bases short and J 5 bases short, with 14 bases between. The germline V gene has CDR1 SNHLY and CDR2 FYNNEI. The CDR3 spans 14 residues. The CDR3 region is CASRSEAGYQPQHF. The CDR3 nucleotides read TGTGCCAGCAGATCGGAGGCAGGGTATCAGCCCCAGCATTTT.

This chain joins TRBV6-5 and TRBJ2-4; 9 nucleotides agree with TRBD1. The germline CDR1 and CDR2 sequences are MNHEY and SVGAGI. V lost 6 bases, J lost 9 bases, and 9 bases stayed unmatched. CDR3 length: 14 residues. CDR3 sequence: CASSLGTGMGIQYF. The CDR3 coding sequence is TGTGCCAGCAGCCTCGGGACAGGGATGGGCATTCAGTACTTC.

A word on this clone: The same CDR3 also results from other DNA sequences found in this sample. V and J are TRBV5-4 and TRBJ1-2; 7 nucleotides agree with TRBD1. The CDR3 is 15 residues long. The J segment lost 4 bases and the V segment lost 2 bases, leaving 8 bases of the junction unmatched. In germline, CDR1 is SGHNT, CDR2 YYREEE (reference sequence). The CDR3 sequence: CASSFGTVLSYGYTF. CDR3 DNA sequence: TGTGCCAGCAGCTTCGGGACAGTTCTTAGCTATGGCTACACCTTC. The full variable domain, in which reference TRBV5-4 and TRBJ1-2 provide the parts outside the CDR3, is ETGVTQSPTHLIKTRGQQVTLRCSSQSGHNTVSWYQQALGQGPQFIFQYYREEENGRGNFPPRFSGLQFPNYSSELNVNALELDDSALYLCASSFGTVLSYGYTFGSGTRLTVV.

The rearrangement links TRBV7-6 to TRBJ2-1, with 7 bases that match TRBD2. Germline CDR1 reads SGHVS; CDR2 reads FNYEAQ. The CDR3 extends over 15 amino acids. The trim removed 2 bases at V and 6 bases at J, leaving 7 bases unmatched. In nucleotides, the CDR3 is TGTGCCAGCAGCTTATCTGCGGGAGAGGGCAATGAGCAGTTCTTC. Its translation is CASSLSAGEGNEQFF.

The chain is built from TRBV5-1 and TRBJ2-3, with D unclear. V was clipped by 3 bases and J by 5 bases, with 16 bases between them. This CDR3 region has 15 residues. Germline lookup yields CDR1 SGHRS and CDR2 YFSETQ. CDR3 amino acids: CASSWAGTSGDTQYF. The CDR3 bases are TGCGCCAGCAGCTGGGCCGGCACCTCTGGAGATACGCAGTATTTT.

This clone was seen a few times. This chain uses TRBV27 with TRBJ1-5; the D gene is possibly TRBD1 (6 bases). V was cut by 6 bases and J by 7 bases, with 13 bases left in between. The V gene's germline CDR1 is MNHEY and CDR2 SMNVEV (reference sequence). This CDR3 is built from 13 residues. Here the CDR3 DNA reads TGTGCCAGCAGCAAAGAGGGGGGCCAGCCCCAGCATTTT. Residues: CASSKEGGQPQHF.

The chain employs TRBV4-1 and TRBJ2-7, with D uncertain. The CDR3 loop spans 16 amino acids. With 4 bases removed from V and 0 bases from J, the gap between germline ends came to 16 bases. CDR1 and CDR2 (germline): MGHRA, YSYEKL. CDR3 sequence (DNA): TGCGCCAGCAGCCTTCGGACGGATGGCAGCTCCTACGAGCAGTACTTC. Translated: CASSLRTDGSSYEQYF.

The chain has TRBV2 and TRBJ2-4; TRBD1 aligns across 8 bases. This CDR3 comprises 17 residues. Germline-derived CDR1 and CDR2 are SNHLY and FYNNEI. V lost 9 bases and J lost 0; bases outside the gene matches: 13. In DNA form, the CDR3 reads TGTGCCAGTACGACAGGGGACATGGGATTAGCCAAAAACATTCAGTACTTC. This gives the protein CASTTGDMGLAKNIQYF.

CDR3 in amino acids: CASSGSNIYGYTF. The DNA for the CDR3 is TGTGCCAGCAGCGGTTCGAACATCTATGGCTACACCTTC. V and J are TRBV7-2 and TRBJ1-2, with D hard to call. The CDR3 contains 13 residues. V gave up 5 bases and J gave up 4 bases, with 11 bases separating them. Germline V CDR1 and CDR2: SGHTA, FQGNSA. Together with reference TRBV7-2 and TRBJ1-2, the CDR3 gives the full variable domain: GAGVSQSPSNKVTEKGKDVELRCDPISGHTALYWYRQSLGQGLEFLIYFQGNSAPDKSGLPSDRFSAERTGGSVSTLTIQRTQQEDSAVYLCASSGSNIYGYTFGSGTRLTVV.

The V call is TRBV27, the J call TRBJ2-5; tentative D call: TRBD1 (5 bases). CDR1 is MNHEY and CDR2 is SMNVEV in the germline V gene (reference sequence). V lost 8 bases to trimming and J lost 1 base, with 11 bases between them. This CDR3 region has 13 residues. The CDR3 protein is CASRRQPQETQYF. In DNA, the CDR3 is TGTGCCAGCCGGAGACAGCCCCAAGAGACCCAGTACTTC.

The genes are TRBV28 and TRBJ2-1, with 11 bases matching TRBD2. Unmatched junction bases numbered 6, after V lost 5 bases and J lost 6 bases. Germline V gene lookup returns CDR1 MDHEN and CDR2 SYDVKM. The CDR3 sequence is 15 residues long. The chain's CDR3 is CASSPPSGRLNEQFF. Written as DNA, the CDR3 is TGTGCCAGCAGTCCCCCTAGCGGGAGGCTCAATGAGCAGTTCTTC. Together with reference TRBV28 and TRBJ2-1, the CDR3 gives the full variable domain: DVKVTQSSRYLVKRTGEKVFLECVQDMDHENMFWYRQDPGLGLRLIYFSYDVKMKEKGDIPEGYSVSREKKERFSLILESASTNQTSMYLCASSPPSGRLNEQFFGPGTRLTVL.

The chain has TRBV4-1 and TRBJ2-7; D is perhaps TRBD2 (7 bases). V was cut by 2 bases and J by 5 bases, with 31 bases left in between. The CDR3 is 20 amino acids. Germline V CDR1 and CDR2: MGHRA, YSYEKL. CDR3 region: CASSQWGGQGGPGRADEQYV. The CDR3 bases are TGCGCCAGCAGCCAATGGGGGGGACAAGGTGGACCTGGGCGGGCGGACGAGCAGTACGTC.

V is TRBV4-3 and J is TRBJ2-2, with 10 bases matching TRBD2. The CDR3 sequence is 15 residues long. J was trimmed by 5 bases and V by 0 bases; bases with no gene match: 0. Looked up from germline, CDR1 is LGHNA and CDR2 is YSLEER. The chain's CDR3 is CASSQDSGRTGELFF. CDR3 nucleotide sequence: TGCGCCAGCAGCCAAGATAGCGGGAGGACCGGGGAGCTGTTTTTT.

V gene TRBV28 combines with J gene TRBJ2-7, with TRBD1 identical over 7 bases. CDR1 MDHEN and CDR2 SYDVKM come from the germline V gene. The ends lost 3 bases at V and 1 base at J; junction bases unmatched: 3. The CDR3 covers 14 residues. This CDR3 reads CASSFQGVSYEQYF. CDR3 in DNA: TGTGCCAGCAGTTTCCAGGGGGTGTCCTACGAGCAGTACTTC.

As concerns this clone: Other nucleotide sequences in the sample specify the same CDR3. The V and J genes are TRBV6-4 and TRBJ2-1; no reliable D call. In germline, CDR1 is MRHNA, CDR2 SNTAGT. The CDR3 sequence is 14 residues long. Trimming removed 6 bases at V and 0 bases at J, with 9 bases between. The DNA of the CDR3 is TGTGCCAGCAGCCCGGAGAGCTCCTACAATGAGCAGTTCTTC. Translating it yields CASSPESSYNEQFF.

This chain connects TRBV30 to TRBJ1-2; D may be TRBD1 (5 bases). The CDR3 is 13 amino acids. V was pared by 0 bases and J by 5 bases, with 10 bases between. Per the germline V gene, CDR1 is GTSNPN and CDR2 is SVGIG (reference sequence). CDR3 sequence reads: CAWSVREGYGYTF. The CDR3 DNA reads TGTGCCTGGAGTGTACGGGAGGGGTATGGCTACACCTTC.